This entry lists 9 T cell receptor beta chains sequenced from one sample in a study of cytomegalovirus exposure and HLA in healthy donors. Data came from immunoSEQ multiplex PCR; TCRdb stores just in-frame clones and leaves some out. The data hold about 120,000 clones, with approximately 81% observed a single time. The sequenced material came from PBMCs. These receptors were obtained from a woman aged 25 to 39 in good health and CMV-seronegative.

This clone was recorded a few times. This chain uses TRBV27 with TRBJ1-2, with 8 positions matching TRBD1. From germline, CDR1 is MNHEY and CDR2 SMNVEV (reference sequence). V shed 2 bases, J shed 4 bases, and the junction held 6 bases outside the gene matches. This CDR3 comprises 15 residues. The CDR3 bases are TGTGCCAGCAGTTTAAGGGACAGGCCTACCTATGGCTACACCTTC. Encoded protein: CASSLRDRPTYGYTF.

The chain links TRBV7-9 to TRBJ1-1, with TRBD1 matching 10 bases. There are 16 residues in the CDR3. J was trimmed by 3 bases and V by 5 bases; bases with no gene match: 9. Per germline, CDR1 SEHNR and CDR2 FQNEAQ (reference sequence). As DNA, the CDR3 is TGTGCCAGCAGCCCCCGCGGGACAGGGGTGGACACTGAAGCTTTCTTT. It specifies CASSPRGTGVDTEAFF.

This rearrangement joins TRBV2 to TRBJ2-2; 8 nucleotides line up with TRBD2. CDR1 SNHLY and CDR2 FYNNEI come from the germline V gene. The trim removed 10 bases at V and 3 bases at J, leaving 13 bases unmatched. CDR3 length: 16 residues. DNA for the CDR3: TGTGCCACACGGGGGGGCGCCAGGCGGGACACCGGGGAGCTGTTTTTT. Translating it yields CATRGGARRDTGELFF.

This clone was picked up one time. V usage is TRBV6-5 and J usage is TRBJ1-6; D is undetermined. Trimming took 0 bases from V and 9 from J, leaving 12 bases between them. Germline assignment: CDR1 MNHEY and CDR2 SVGAGI. This CDR3 has 15 residues. The CDR3 sequence is CASSYSGSLGSPLHF. The CDR3 DNA is TGTGCCAGCAGTTACTCAGGGAGCCTGGGTTCACCCCTCCACTTT.

V usage is TRBV6-1 and J usage is TRBJ1-2, with 7 bases fitting TRBD1. After removal of 4 bases from V and 4 bases from J, the junction contained 3 bases not matched to a gene. Germline V gene data show CDR1 as MNHNS and CDR2 as SASEGT. This CDR3 contains 13 residues. Here the CDR3 reads CASSARDSYGYTF. The CDR3 DNA reads TGTGCCAGCAGTGCCCGGGACAGCTATGGCTACACCTTC.

V gene TRBV7-7 combines with J gene TRBJ2-3, with 11 bases identical to TRBD2. The CDR3 spans 15 residues. J gave up 5 bases and V 5 bases, and 6 bases lay outside the gene matches. Germline loops: CDR1 SSHAT, CDR2 FNYEAQ (reference sequence). Here the CDR3 DNA reads TGTGCCAGCAGCGCCTTAGCGGGGGGGGGAGATACGCAGTATTTT. Translated: CASSALAGGGDTQYF.

In DNA form, the CDR3 reads TGTGCCAGCAGCGGCACAGGGGGGTTTTCACCCCTCCACTTT. It yields the protein CASSGTGGFSPLHF. The chain has TRBV9 and TRBJ1-6, with 8 bases that match TRBD1. CDR3 length: 14 residues. V gave up 3 bases and J gave up 9 bases; unmatched junction bases: 5. Germline V gene data show CDR1 as SGDLS and CDR2 as YYNGEE. Filled out from reference TRBV9 and TRBJ1-6, the complete variable domain reads DSGVTQTPKHLITATGQRVTLRCSPRSGDLSVYWYQQSLDQGLQFLIQYYNGEERAKGNILERFSAQQFPDLHSELNLSSLELGDSALYFCASSGTGGFSPLHFGNGTRLTVT.

The chain joins TRBV29-1 to TRBJ2-7; 9 bases agree with TRBD1. This CDR3 spans 14 amino acids. V dropped 6 bases and J dropped 3; count of bases not matched to a gene: 9. CDR1 SQVTM and CDR2 ANQGSEA come from the germline V gene. The CDR3 is CSVSRPDRGYEQYF. The CDR3 nucleotides read TGCAGCGTCTCTAGGCCGGACAGGGGCTACGAGCAGTACTTC.

This chain links TRBV4-1 with TRBJ2-7; D is unresolved. Germline CDR1 is MGHRA and CDR2 is YSYEKL. The CDR3 is made up of 14 amino acids. Trimming removed 4 bases at V and 1 base at J, with 11 bases between. The CDR3 bases are TGCGCCAGCAGCCTCGCGGCGGCATCCTACGAGCAGTACTTC. Residues: CASSLAAASYEQYF.